The 27 T cell receptor beta chains below were found in one sample sequenced in a study of blood T cell repertoires in COVID-19. Profiled with immunoSEQ multiplex PCR; TCRdb holds only in-frame clones, not every one. The sample contains about 270,000 clones, under 95% of which appear only once. The specimen sequenced was PBMCs or T cells enriched from blood (not recorded which). The origin of the receptors is a woman aged 35 to 49 with acute COVID-19.

This chain links TRBV29-1 with TRBJ2-7; 7 bases match TRBD2. The CDR3 runs 15 residues. Trimming cost V 4 bases and J 3 bases; bases outside gene matches: 12. CDR1 SQVTM and CDR2 ANQGSEA come from the germline V gene. For the CDR3, the DNA is TGCAGCGTTGTACGAGGCGGGAGCCCAAGCTACGAGCAGTACTTC. Translating it yields CSVVRGGSPSYEQYF.

The genes are TRBV5-4 and TRBJ2-3; D gene uncertain. Germline CDR1 reads SGHNT; CDR2 reads YYREEE (reference sequence). The CDR3 is 16 residues long. The V end lost 0 bases, the J end lost 0 bases, and 11 bases lay between the germline ends. The CDR3 here is CASSLARNPSTDTQYF. As DNA, the CDR3 is TGTGCCAGCAGCTTGGCGCGGAACCCTAGCACAGATACGCAGTATTTT.

The chain carries TRBV11-2 and TRBJ2-1, with D tentatively TRBD2 (7 bases). This CDR3 has 15 residues. Germline V gives CDR1 SGHAT, CDR2 FQNNGV. The V end was cut by 5 bases, the J end by 5 bases, with 16 bases between. The chain's CDR3 is CASSGGRGGHNEQFF. The CDR3 bases are TGTGCCAGCAGCGGAGGGAGGGGGGGACACAATGAGCAGTTCTTC.

The chain couples TRBV19 to TRBJ2-2, with D hard to call. Trimming stripped 5 bases from V and 3 bases from J, with 4 bases between. CDR3 size: 12 residues. Germline CDR1 and CDR2: LNHDA and SQIVND (reference sequence). The CDR3 here is CASSWHTGELFF. The CDR3 coding sequence is TGTGCCAGTAGTTGGCACACCGGGGAGCTGTTTTTT. The full variable domain, completed using reference TRBV19 and TRBJ2-2, is DGGITQSPKYLFRKEGQNVTLSCEQNLNHDAMYWYRQDPGQGLRLIYYSQIVNDFQKGDIAEGYSVSREKKESFPLTVTSAQKNPTAFYLCASSWHTGELFFGEGSRLTVL.

The chain employs TRBV19 and TRBJ1-5, with 7 bases lining up with TRBD1. The germline gives CDR1 LNHDA, CDR2 SQIVND (reference sequence). V lost 3 bases, J lost 2 bases, and 4 bases stayed unmatched. The length of the CDR3 is 15 residues. CDR3 sequence: CASSISGGGNQPQHF. Here the CDR3 DNA reads TGTGCCAGTAGTATCTCAGGGGGAGGCAATCAGCCCCAGCATTTT.

This chain connects TRBV6-4 to TRBJ2-7, with TRBD1 as a possible D gene (5 bases). CDR3 length: 20 amino acids. In germline, CDR1 is MRHNA, CDR2 SNTAGT. V dropped 0 bases and J dropped 4 bases, with 28 bases sitting between them. CDR3 sequence: CASSDSNEWSHRWKFYEQYF. In DNA form, the CDR3 reads TGTGCCAGCAGTGACTCGAACGAGTGGTCGCACAGGTGGAAGTTTTACGAGCAGTACTTC.

V gene TRBV2 combines with J gene TRBJ1-1, with 8 bases that match TRBD1. This CDR3 region has 13 residues. After removal of 7 bases from V and 11 bases from J, the junction contained 12 bases not matched to a gene. Germline V gene lookup returns CDR1 SNHLY and CDR2 FYNNEI. CDR3 amino acids: CASTFEGRDRAFF. CDR3 coding DNA: TGTGCCAGCACCTTCGAAGGTCGGGACAGGGCTTTCTTT.

J is TRBJ1-5 and V is TRBV4-1; 7 nucleotides line up with TRBD1. The trim removed 1 base at V and 6 bases at J, leaving 6 bases unmatched. CDR3 length: 15 amino acids. From germline, CDR1 is MGHRA and CDR2 YSYEKL. The CDR3 reads CASSQGQGRSQPQHF. DNA of the CDR3: TGCGCCAGCAGCCAAGGACAGGGTAGGAGTCAGCCCCAGCATTTT.

Written as DNA, the CDR3 is TGCGCCAGCAGCCAGGCGACAGCTAGCGGTAGTCAGCCCCAGCATTTT. This translates into CASSQATASGSQPQHF. This sequence joins TRBV4-1 and TRBJ1-5; D is perhaps TRBD1 (5 bases). Germline lookup yields CDR1 MGHRA and CDR2 YSYEKL. V gave up 3 bases and J gave up 6 bases, with 18 bases separating them. The CDR3 has 16 amino acids.

The chain links TRBV20-1 to TRBJ1-3; possible D gene TRBD1, 6 bases. Trimming stripped 3 bases from V and 4 bases from J, with 10 bases between. Germline V gene sequence: CDR1 DFQATT, CDR2 SNEGSKA (reference sequence). The CDR3 extends over 13 amino acids. The CDR3 region has the DNA TGCAGTGCTAGTGCAGGGGCAGGAAACACCATATATTTT. Protein sequence: CSASAGAGNTIYF.

This clone was seen only once. The chain combines TRBV7-2 with TRBJ2-3, with D perhaps matching TRBD2 (6 bases). Between the trimmed V and J ends, which lost 5 bases and 1 base, there was a span of 16 bases. The germline gives CDR1 SGHTA, CDR2 FQGNSA. The CDR3 loop spans 16 amino acids. In nucleotides, the CDR3 is TGTGCCAGCAGCCAAATAAGCGGGTTGGGCACAGATACGCAGTATTTT. It translates to CASSQISGLGTDTQYF.

The V and J genes are TRBV5-1 and TRBJ2-1, with TRBD1 matching over 9 bases. Germline V gene data show CDR1 as SGHRS and CDR2 as YFSETQ. With V trimmed by 4 bases and J by 7 bases, 9 bases remained unmatched. The CDR3 loop spans 15 amino acids. The CDR3: CASSPTGTGRNEQFF. Written as DNA, the CDR3 is TGCGCCAGCAGCCCTACCGGGACAGGGAGGAATGAGCAGTTCTTC.

The chain combines TRBV10-3 with TRBJ1-2; a weak D match, TRBD1 (6 bases). The CDR3 length is 16 residues. In germline, CDR1 is ENHRY, CDR2 SYGVKD. The ends were cut back, 4 bases at V and 2 bases at J, with 17 bases in the middle. The chain's CDR3 is CAISGNPGDPNYGYTF. CDR3 nucleotides: TGTGCCATCAGTGGCAACCCAGGGGACCCAAACTATGGCTACACCTTC.

The chain uses TRBV3-1 (or the pseudogene TRBV3-2) and TRBJ2-1; 11 bases fit TRBD2. In germline, CDR1 is LGHDT, CDR2 YNNKEL (reference sequence). The trim removed 4 bases at V and 9 bases at J, leaving 11 bases unmatched. The CDR3 is 16 amino acids. The CDR3 region has the DNA TGTGCCAGCAGCCCCCAGGCCCCCACTAGCGGGGGTGAGCAGTTCTTC. It codes for CASSPQAPTSGGEQFF.

The rearrangement links TRBV19 to TRBJ1-5; D is perhaps TRBD1 (5 bases). The V gene lost 3 bases and the J gene lost 2 bases, with 11 bases spanning the gap. This CDR3 is 15 amino acids long. From germline, CDR1 is LNHDA and CDR2 SQIVND (reference sequence). For the CDR3, the DNA is TGTGCCAGTAGTATTAGGGGTGGGGGCAATCAGCCCCAGCATTTT. Its translation is CASSIRGGGNQPQHF.

This clone was detected only a few times. V usage is TRBV14 and J usage is TRBJ2-3; D is perhaps TRBD2 (5 bases). V was shortened by 5 bases and J by 6 bases, with 24 bases between the two germline ends. CDR1 and CDR2 from the germline V gene are SGHDN and FVKESK. The CDR3 runs to 17 residues. The CDR3 is CASSSGLRGTLLDTQYF. The DNA of the CDR3 is TGTGCCAGCAGCTCAGGTCTACGGGGAACATTATTGGATACGCAGTATTTT.

The chain has TRBV5-1 and TRBJ2-3; TRBD2 aligns across 11 bases. V lost 4 bases, J lost 2 bases, and 9 bases stayed unmatched. The CDR3 is 17 amino acids. CDR1 is SGHRS and CDR2 is YFSETQ in the germline V gene. CDR3 residues: CASSLRTSGLNTDTQYF. The CDR3 nucleotides read TGCGCCAGCAGCCTCCGGACTAGCGGGCTGAACACAGATACGCAGTATTTT.

The count of this clone is one. The rearrangement joins TRBV2 to TRBJ1-1, with 8 bases lining up with TRBD1. The CDR3 covers 14 residues. Losses at the gene ends were 5 bases for V and 3 bases for J; bases not matched to a gene: 5. Germline V gene data show CDR1 as SNHLY and CDR2 as FYNNEI. The CDR3 is CASSTQGADTEAFF. Written as DNA, the CDR3 is TGTGCCAGCAGTACCCAGGGGGCGGACACTGAAGCTTTCTTT.

V is TRBV11-3 and J is TRBJ1-1, with TRBD1 matching 7 bases. Losses at the gene ends were 6 bases for V and 4 bases for J; bases not matched to a gene: 14. Germline V gene data show CDR1 as SGHNT and CDR2 as YENEEA. This CDR3 is built from 16 residues. This CDR3 reads CASSPGQSLRGTEAFF. In DNA, the CDR3 is TGTGCCAGCAGTCCGGGACAGTCTCTCCGAGGCACTGAAGCTTTCTTT.

V and J are TRBV18 and TRBJ1-5; 10 nucleotides match TRBD1. Germline CDR1 KGHSH, CDR2 LQKENI. V dropped 3 bases and J dropped 5; count of bases not matched to a gene: 1. This CDR3 comprises 14 residues. The CDR3 DNA reads as TGTGCCAGCTCACCCGGGACAGGGGATCAGCCCCAGCATTTT. Its protein product is CASSPGTGDQPQHF.

The CDR3 spells CATSDRAGGVYNEQFF. In DNA, the CDR3 is TGTGCCACCAGTGACCGAGCTGGGGGGGTCTACAATGAGCAGTTCTTC. This chain joins TRBV24-1 and TRBJ2-1; TRBD2 matches 7 bases. Germline trimming cut 4 bases from V and 3 bases from J; bases unmatched to any gene: 8. Germline V gene sequence: CDR1 KGHDR, CDR2 SFDVKD. The CDR3 extends over 16 amino acids.

The chain links TRBV6-2 or TRBV6-3 to TRBJ1-1; the D gene is possibly TRBD1 (5 bases). The V and J ends lost 6 bases and 8 bases respectively, with 10 bases between them. Germline CDR1 MNHEY, CDR2 SVGEGT. The CDR3 covers 11 residues. The CDR3 loop is CASSSRTEAFF. The CDR3 DNA follows: TGTGCCAGCAGCTCTAGGACAGAAGCTTTCTTT.

This clone came up once. In the same sample, other DNA sequences code for this CDR3. J is TRBJ2-2 and V is TRBV9; TRBD2 aligns across 7 bases. CDR1 and CDR2 (germline): SGDLS, YYNGEE. J lost 0 bases, V lost 0 bases, and 2 bases had no gene match. The CDR3 sequence is 16 residues long. The CDR3 bases are TGTGCCAGCAGCGTAGAGCGGGGAACGAACACCGGGGAGCTGTTTTTT. Translated: CASSVERGTNTGELFF.

This clone showed up just once. The V call is TRBV6-6, the J call TRBJ1-6; 10 bases fit TRBD1. The CDR3 is 15 residues long. CDR1 MNHNY and CDR2 SVGAGI come from the germline V gene (reference sequence). The V and J ends lost 5 bases and 8 bases, in that order; junction bases with no gene match: 6. As DNA, the CDR3 is TGTGCCAGCAGTCCAGCGGGACAGGGGTATTCACCCCTCCACTTT. The encoded protein is CASSPAGQGYSPLHF.

The chain joins TRBV28 to TRBJ1-1; a weak D match, TRBD1 (6 bases). Germline lookup yields CDR1 MDHEN and CDR2 SYDVKM. The CDR3 runs to 14 residues. The V end was cut by 2 bases, the J end by 4 bases, with 11 bases between. The CDR3 loop reads CASSLMGGLTEAFF. Here the CDR3 DNA reads TGTGCCAGCAGTTTAATGGGGGGGCTCACTGAAGCTTTCTTT.

The CDR3 spells CATSDRRLAGSRPENTGELFF. The DNA for the CDR3 is TGTGCCACCAGTGATCGTCGACTAGCGGGTAGCCGCCCGGAAAACACCGGGGAGCTGTTTTTT. This rearrangement joins TRBV24-1 to TRBJ2-2; 10 positions agree with TRBD2. Germline-derived CDR1 and CDR2 are KGHDR and SFDVKD. With 3 bases clipped from V and 2 bases from J, the junction kept 17 bases outside the gene matches. CDR3 length equals 21 residues.

J is TRBJ2-1 and V is TRBV11-1; 12 bases agree with TRBD2. This CDR3 has 16 amino acids. Per germline, CDR1 SGHAT and CDR2 FQDESV (reference sequence). The V gene end was trimmed by 6 bases and the J gene end by 7 bases; junction bases not matched to a gene: 10. DNA for the CDR3: TGTGCCAGCAGTCGGACTAGCGGGAACTACCCTAATGAGCAGTTCTTC. Residues: CASSRTSGNYPNEQFF.